Sequencing of this T cell receptor beta chain was carried out in a study of blood T cell repertoires in COVID-19. Clones were sequenced by immunoSEQ multiplex PCR, and TCRdb holds only the in-frame ones, with some missing. The sample has around 250,000 clones; about 90% are singletons. Living in roughly 25 US areas, the participants were between roughly 18 and 90 years of age. Germline loops: CDR1 LNHDA, CDR2 SQIVND (reference sequence). This CDR3 contains 15 residues. V was pared by 3 bases and J by 1 base, with 12 bases between. The source material was PBMCs or T cells enriched from blood (not recorded which). This receptor was identified in a human donor in a cohort exposed to, infected with or recovered from COVID-19 (not recorded which). The donor label of this sample is uncertain. The chain employs TRBV19 and TRBJ1-1; no clear D. CDR3 in amino acids: CASSIPTTGNTEAFF. CDR3 nucleotide sequence: TGTGCCAGTAGTATCCCTACTACGGGGAACACTGAAGCTTTCTTT.